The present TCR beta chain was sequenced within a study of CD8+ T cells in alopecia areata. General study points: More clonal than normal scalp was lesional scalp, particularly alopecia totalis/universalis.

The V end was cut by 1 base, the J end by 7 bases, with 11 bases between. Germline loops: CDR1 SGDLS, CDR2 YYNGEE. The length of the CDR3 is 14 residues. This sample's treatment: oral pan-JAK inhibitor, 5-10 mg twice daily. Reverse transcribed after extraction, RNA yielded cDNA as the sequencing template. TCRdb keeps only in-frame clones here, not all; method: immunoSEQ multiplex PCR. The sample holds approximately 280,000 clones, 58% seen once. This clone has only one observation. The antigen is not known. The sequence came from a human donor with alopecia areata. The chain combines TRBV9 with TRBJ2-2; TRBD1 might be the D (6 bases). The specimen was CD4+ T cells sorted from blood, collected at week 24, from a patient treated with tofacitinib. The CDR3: CASSVRPGVGELFF. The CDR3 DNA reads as TGTGCCAGCAGCGTAAGACCAGGGGTCGGGGAGCTGTTTTTT.